Listed below are T cell receptor beta chains from one sample, sequenced in a study of vaccination and CD4 T cells after COVID-19. Each CDR3 protein gets one entry after TCRdb re-called the PCR reads with MiXCR. The top ten hold roughly 7% of the sample, which has about 18,000 distinct CDR3 sequences, approximately 40% seen once. Antigens of these TCRs are unknown. The sample here was CD4+ T cells from blood, cultured in vitro, taken after SARS-CoV-2 vaccination. The receptors derive from a human donor who had recovered from COVID-19. Both conserved end residues are part of each CDR3. The D gene is left open where the match is weak. For some rows the clone size is stated as once, few or many, or as a class when expanded; others skip it.

cdr3_nt	cdr3_aa	v_call	j_call	d_call	clone_size
TGTGCCACCTTTCCGCAGGGGGATACGCAGTATTTT	CATFPQGDTQYF	TRBV12-1	TRBJ2-3	-	-
TGTGCCAGCAAGACCCTCACCGGGGAGCTGTTTTTT	CASKTLTGELFF	TRBV28	TRBJ2-2	-	-
TGCAGTGCCATAAGCCGAGAAGGGGGTAACTATGGCTACACCTTC	CSAISREGGNYGYTF	TRBV20-1	TRBJ1-2	-	few
TGTGCCATCAGCTCTCTAGCGGGAGCCCCTACCGGGGAGCTGTTTTTT	CAISSLAGAPTGELFF	TRBV10-3	TRBJ2-2	TRBD2	once
TGTGCCAGCAGCTTAAGCCAGGGGGGAGAGACCCAGTACTTC	CASSLSQGGETQYF	TRBV7-2	TRBJ2-5	-	few
TGTGCCAGCTCACAAGACAGGAACACTGAAGCTTTCTTT	CASSQDRNTEAFF	TRBV18	TRBJ1-1	-	-
TGCAGTGCCCTAAAATCGGGGGTGAACACTGAAGCTTTCTTT	CSALKSGVNTEAFF	TRBV20-1	TRBJ1-1	-	-
TGTGCCAGCAGCCCCACCGGGACAGTGCAAGGCTACACCTTC	CASSPTGTVQGYTF	TRBV2	TRBJ1-2	TRBD1	-
TGTGCCAGCAGCAAGTTGTTGGGGGAAGTAGGAGGCTACACCTTC	CASSKLLGEVGGYTF	TRBV5-4	TRBJ1-2	-	-
TGTGCCAGCAGCCAACGAGCGGGAATCCGTGAGACCCAGTACTTC	CASSQRAGIRETQYF	TRBV7-2	TRBJ2-5	TRBD2	-
TGTGCCAGCAGTTACTCAGGGGACAGCTCTTACGGCTACACCTTC	CASSYSGDSSYGYTF	TRBV6-5	TRBJ1-2	TRBD1	-
TGCGCCAGCAGCCCTAGCAGGGGGAGCTCTGGAAACACCATATATTTT	CASSPSRGSSGNTIYF	TRBV4-3	TRBJ1-3	TRBD1	once
TGTGCCAGCAGCTTAACTATGGGGGACACTGAAGCTTTCTTT	CASSLTMGDTEAFF	TRBV7-3	TRBJ1-1	-	-
TGTGCCAGCAGACCCTTTAGCGGGAGCCCAGATACGCAGTATTTT	CASRPFSGSPDTQYF	TRBV6-1	TRBJ2-3	TRBD2	-
TGCAGTGCTAGAGAGGTCTCTCAAGAGACCCAGTACTTC	CSAREVSQETQYF	TRBV20-1	TRBJ2-5	-	few
TGTGCCAGCAGCTTAGTGTTTCGCGAGAACTATGGCTACACCTTC	CASSLVFRENYGYTF	TRBV7-8	TRBJ1-2	-	-
TGTGCCAGCTCACCACAGGTCAGGGCACTCTACAATGAGCAGTTCTTC	CASSPQVRALYNEQFF	TRBV18	TRBJ2-1	-	few
TGTGCCAGCAGTGAACCGGGGACAGGGGAGACCCAGTACTTC	CASSEPGTGETQYF	TRBV25-1	TRBJ2-5	TRBD1	-
TGTGCCAGCCGAATAAGTAGGGACCGCCGTACTGAAGCTTTCTTT	CASRISRDRRTEAFF	TRBV6-1	TRBJ1-1	-	once
TGTGCCAGCAGCCCTAGGCGGGGAATCGCGGACGAGCAGTACTTC	CASSPRRGIADEQYF	TRBV7-2	TRBJ2-7	-	-
TGTGCCAGCAGTTACGGGGGGCATCAGCCCCAGCATTTT	CASSYGGHQPQHF	TRBV6-2/TRBV6-3	TRBJ1-5	-	-
TGTGCCAGCAGCGACGGGACACATAGCGGCTACACCTTC	CASSDGTHSGYTF	TRBV6-1	TRBJ1-2	-	-
TGTGCCAGCAGGAGCGGAGCGGGGAACGAGCAGTACTTC	CASRSGAGNEQYF	TRBV7-6	TRBJ2-7	TRBD2	-
TGTGCCAGCAGCCCTCCCGGGGCCCTGAACCACGAGCAGTACTTC	CASSPPGALNHEQYF	TRBV7-2	TRBJ2-7	-	-
TGTGCCAGCACCGGGACCAGAGGCGATGAGCAGTTCTTC	CASTGTRGDEQFF	TRBV6-1	TRBJ2-1	-	-
TGTGCCAGCAGCCCCCGGCAGGTTGATGGCTACACCTTC	CASSPRQVDGYTF	TRBV2	TRBJ1-2	-	few
TGTGCCACCAGTGACCGGGACGTTCTCACAGATACGCAGTATTTT	CATSDRDVLTDTQYF	TRBV24-1	TRBJ2-3	-	medium-sized
TGTGCCAGCCACTCTAGCGGGGGTGGCAATGAGCAGTTCTTC	CASHSSGGGNEQFF	TRBV6-1	TRBJ2-1	TRBD2	-
TGTGCCAGCAGCTTAGCGCTACGGGAGACCCAGTACTTC	CASSLALRETQYF	TRBV7-8	TRBJ2-5	-	-